The 22 T cell receptor beta chains below come from one sample, sequenced in a study of blood T cell repertoires in COVID-19. Sequenced by immunoSEQ multiplex PCR; TCRdb stores in-frame clones only, minus some. The sample contains 65,000 to 85,000 clones, about nine tenths of which appear only once. Sequenced sample: peripheral blood. All receptors come from a woman between 18 and 30 years old with acute or convalescent COVID-19.

The J gene is TRBJ2-1, the V gene TRBV6-2 or TRBV6-3; no clear D gene. V was trimmed by 5 bases and J by 0 bases, leaving 17 bases between them. This CDR3 is built from 17 residues. Germline V gene data show CDR1 as MNHEY and CDR2 as SVGEGT. CDR3 sequence (DNA): TGTGCCAGCAGTCCGACCGGGTTAGCCGGCTCCTACAATGAGCAGTTCTTC. It translates to CASSPTGLAGSYNEQFF.

This clone was recorded once. The chain is built from TRBV9 and TRBJ1-1; no clear D gene. V lost 1 base and J lost 1, with 11 bases in between. This CDR3 comprises 15 residues. The germline V gene has CDR1 SGDLS and CDR2 YYNGEE. The CDR3 DNA sequence: TGTGCCAGCAGCGTATCCCCAACTAAGAACACTGAAGCTTTCTTT. Residues: CASSVSPTKNTEAFF. Full variable domain (remainder filled in from reference TRBV9 and TRBJ1-1): DSGVTQTPKHLITATGQRVTLRCSPRSGDLSVYWYQQSLDQGLQFLIQYYNGEERAKGNILERFSAQQFPDLHSELNLSSLELGDSALYFCASSVSPTKNTEAFFGQGTRLTVV.

CDR3 amino acids: CASSLDPQGKNYGYTF. CDR3 nucleotides: TGTGCCAGCAGCTTGGATCCGCAGGGGAAAAACTATGGCTACACCTTC. The chain recombines TRBV5-4 with TRBJ1-2; D is perhaps TRBD1 (6 bases). Germline V lookup: CDR1 SGHNT, CDR2 YYREEE (reference sequence). The length of the CDR3 is 16 residues. V was trimmed by 0 bases and J by 2 bases, leaving 14 bases between them.

The sample holds a few counts of this clone. The V call is TRBV19, the J call TRBJ2-3; tentatively, D is TRBD2 (5 bases). This CDR3 is built from 15 residues. Germline-derived CDR1 and CDR2 are LNHDA and SQIVND (reference sequence). V lost 1 base and J 1 base, leaving 9 bases between the germline ends. The CDR3 loop reads CASSIGGGGTDTQYF. The DNA of the CDR3 is TGTGCCAGTAGTATAGGAGGAGGAGGCACAGATACGCAGTATTTT.

This clone was seen more than once but under ten times. Here the CDR3 reads CASSLVFTGEAFF. CDR3 nucleotides: TGTGCCAGCAGCTTAGTATTTACAGGTGAAGCTTTCTTT. The rearrangement uses TRBV7-2 and TRBJ1-1; TRBD1 might be the D (5 bases). The germline V gene has CDR1 SGHTA and CDR2 FQGNSA. Trimming shortened V by 1 base and J by 7 bases, and 10 bases separated the two germline ends. The CDR3 spans 13 residues. Complete variable domain (other parts from reference TRBV7-2 and TRBJ1-1): GAGVSQSPSNKVTEKGKDVELRCDPISGHTALYWYRQSLGQGLEFLIYFQGNSAPDKSGLPSDRFSAERTGGSVSTLTIQRTQQEDSAVYLCASSLVFTGEAFFGQGTRLTVV.

The chain links TRBV7-2 to TRBJ1-2; D is undetermined. CDR1 and CDR2 (germline): SGHTA, FQGNSA. The CDR3 extends over 13 amino acids. With 5 bases removed from V and 0 bases from J, the gap between germline ends came to 7 bases. In DNA form, the CDR3 reads TGTGCCAGCAGCCGATCTACTAACTATGGCTACACCTTC. Protein product: CASSRSTNYGYTF.

The chain has TRBV15 and TRBJ2-3; 9 nucleotides align to TRBD2. The V gene end was trimmed by 4 bases and the J gene end by 5 bases; junction bases not matched to a gene: 7. The V gene's germline CDR1 is LNHNV and CDR2 YYDKDF (reference sequence). The CDR3 extends over 15 amino acids. In DNA, the CDR3 is TGTGCCACCAGCACTCGACTAGCGGAATTAGATACGCAGTATTTT. Its translation is CATSTRLAELDTQYF. Together with reference TRBV15 and TRBJ2-3, the CDR3 gives the full variable domain: DAMVIQNPRYQVTQFGKPVTLSCSQTLNHNVMYWYQQKSSQAPKLLFHYYDKDFNNEADTPDNFQSRRPNTSFCFLDIRSPGLGDTAMYLCATSTRLAELDTQYFGPGTRLTVL.

V and J are TRBV28 and TRBJ1-2; D possibly corresponds to TRBD1 (6 bases). Germline V CDR1 and CDR2: MDHEN, SYDVKM. V lost 5 bases, J lost 2 bases, and 12 bases lay in between. The CDR3 loop spans 14 amino acids. CDR3 nucleotides: TGTGCCAGCAGTGAAGGGGGACGAAACTATGGCTACACCTTC. Translating it yields CASSEGGRNYGYTF.

The rearrangement uses TRBV5-1 and TRBJ2-2; 10 bases align to TRBD2. The CDR3 runs 15 residues. From germline, CDR1 is SGHRS and CDR2 YFSETQ. The V gene end was trimmed by 4 bases and the J gene end by 5 bases; junction bases not matched to a gene: 5. The CDR3 sequence: CASSQASGGTGELFF. The CDR3 nucleotides read TGCGCCAGCAGCCAAGCTAGCGGGGGTACCGGGGAGCTGTTTTTT. The whole variable domain, filled in from reference TRBV5-1 and TRBJ2-2, reads KAGVTQTPRYLIKTRGQQVTLSCSPISGHRSVSWYQQTPGQGLQFLFEYFSETQRNKGNFPGRFSGRQFSNSRSEMNVSTLELGDSALYLCASSQASGGTGELFFGEGSRLTVL.

J is TRBJ1-1 and V is TRBV7-9; 8 positions agree with TRBD1. Germline V gene sequence: CDR1 SEHNR, CDR2 FQNEAQ (reference sequence). With 5 bases clipped from V and 0 bases from J, the junction kept 5 bases outside the gene matches. The CDR3 covers 15 residues. This chain's CDR3 is CASSQTGAVNTEAFF. The CDR3 nucleotides are TGTGCCAGCAGCCAGACAGGGGCGGTGAACACTGAAGCTTTCTTT.

The CDR3 nucleotides read TGTGCCAGCAGTTTCCCCGGTACAGGGGGCGTATACAATGAGCAGTTCTTC. It specifies CASSFPGTGGVYNEQFF. The rearrangement joins TRBV28 to TRBJ2-1; 9 bases map to TRBD1. Germline CDR1 MDHEN, CDR2 SYDVKM. Germline trimming cut 3 bases from V and 4 bases from J; bases unmatched to any gene: 10. The CDR3 sequence is 17 residues long.

This CDR3 reads CSASERETQYF. DNA of the CDR3: TGCAGTGCTAGCGAACGGGAGACCCAGTACTTC. The chain joins TRBV20-1 to TRBJ2-5; D call uncertain. Trimming cost V 3 bases and J 5 bases, with 7 bases left between them. CDR3 length: 11 amino acids. Per germline, CDR1 DFQATT and CDR2 SNEGSKA (reference sequence).

The rearrangement uses TRBV24-1 and TRBJ2-1; possibly TRBD1 for D (6 bases). Looked up from germline, CDR1 is KGHDR and CDR2 is SFDVKD. The CDR3 is 16 amino acids. The germline V and J ends were trimmed by 3 bases and 1 base, with 12 bases remaining between them. The CDR3 region is CATSDSWGLSYNEQFF. In DNA form, the CDR3 reads TGTGCCACCAGTGATAGCTGGGGGCTGTCCTACAATGAGCAGTTCTTC.

The chain employs TRBV6-5 and TRBJ2-1, with D perhaps TRBD2 (6 bases). Germline V gene sequence: CDR1 MNHEY, CDR2 SVGAGI. This CDR3 has 14 residues. V lost 5 bases, J lost 8 bases, and 16 bases lay in between. The CDR3 spells CASSPDFGGDEQFF. The CDR3 coding sequence is TGTGCCAGCAGTCCAGATTTCGGGGGAGATGAGCAGTTCTTC.

This clone appeared a single time. This chain connects TRBV18 to TRBJ1-1; TRBD1 aligns across 10 bases. The V segment lost 4 bases and the J segment 0 bases; nucleotides outside the gene matches: 8. CDR1 and CDR2 (germline): KGHSH, LQKENI. This CDR3 region has 17 residues. CDR3 nucleotides: TGTGCCAGCTCACAGCGGACAGGGGGTTTCATGAACACTGAAGCTTTCTTT. Protein: CASSQRTGGFMNTEAFF.

This clone was detected a few times. The rearrangement links TRBV14 to TRBJ2-1; D unresolved. This CDR3 comprises 14 residues. V lost 0 bases and J 2 bases, leaving 5 bases between the germline ends. Germline loops: CDR1 SGHDN, CDR2 FVKESK. CDR3 sequence: CASSQDYPYNEQFF. The CDR3 DNA is TGTGCCAGCAGCCAAGACTATCCCTACAATGAGCAGTTCTTC.

In its sample, this clone was seen a few times. CDR3 bases: TGTGCCAGCAGTTTATCCGGTAGAGGGTACAATCAGCCCCAGCATTTT. Protein: CASSLSGRGYNQPQHF. The chain joins TRBV27 to TRBJ1-5, with D uncertain. The CDR3 totals 16 residues. CDR1 MNHEY and CDR2 SMNVEV come from the germline V gene (reference sequence). Trimming removed 0 bases from V and 3 bases from J, with 12 bases in between.

This clone came up a few times. The CDR3 region has the DNA TGCGCCAGCAGCCAAGCCCCTAGCGGGGCCTACGAGCAGTACTTC. Protein: CASSQAPSGAYEQYF. The chain uses TRBV4-1 and TRBJ2-7, with 9 bases aligning to TRBD2. There are 15 residues in the CDR3. V gave up 1 base and J gave up 2 bases; unmatched junction bases: 3. Germline V CDR1 and CDR2: MGHRA, YSYEKL.

The chain links TRBV27 to TRBJ1-1; D is possibly TRBD1 (6 bases). Trimming removed 6 bases at V and 4 bases at J, with 15 bases between. Per the germline V gene, CDR1 is MNHEY and CDR2 is SMNVEV (reference sequence). CDR3 length: 14 amino acids. CDR3 sequence reads: CASSKGDQVTEAFF. CDR3 bases: TGTGCCAGCAGCAAGGGGGATCAGGTCACTGAAGCTTTCTTT.

This clone came up once. The CDR3 DNA reads as TGTGCCAGCAGTTCCCTAGCGGGAAAGAAGGGAAATGAGCAGTTCTTC. This gives the protein CASSSLAGKKGNEQFF. The rearrangement uses TRBV6-6 and TRBJ2-1; the match to TRBD2 covers 9 bases. Germline V gene data show CDR1 as MNHNY and CDR2 as SVGAGI (reference sequence). The CDR3 contains 16 residues. Trimming removed 4 bases from V and 7 bases from J; junction bases left unmatched: 11.

V usage is TRBV30 and J usage is TRBJ1-2; D might be TRBD1 (6 bases). Germline lookup yields CDR1 GTSNPN and CDR2 SVGIG (reference sequence). V was shortened by 3 bases and J by 8 bases, with 16 bases between the two germline ends. This CDR3 has 13 amino acids. The CDR3 region is CAWRLQGWGGYTF. Written as DNA, the CDR3 is TGTGCCTGGAGACTACAGGGCTGGGGCGGCTACACCTTC.

V is TRBV6-2 or TRBV6-3 and J is TRBJ1-5; TRBD1 matches 7 bases. The CDR3 is 15 amino acids. CDR1 MNHEY and CDR2 SVGEGT come from the germline V gene. After removal of 3 bases from V and 4 bases from J, the junction contained 6 bases not matched to a gene. CDR3 protein: CASSYRRQGNQPQHF. CDR3 nucleotide sequence: TGTGCCAGCAGTTATCGGAGACAGGGTAATCAGCCCCAGCATTTT.